This T cell receptor (beta chain) was documented in a study of beta chain features in type 1 diabetes. Broader study findings: PCR might show a preference for shorter templates, equally across patients and controls. In these data, an HLA type influence on TCRB rearrangement remained unresolved.

Stem cell-like memory, regulatory, central memory and naive CD4+ cells were sorted via CD45RO/CCR7/CD25/CD127/CD95/CD27. Turning to this clone: The antigen remains unidentified.

Every isolated RNA sample was fully reverse transcribed, so sequencing captured expressed TCRB transcripts. Some clones are missing from TCRdb's copy, which holds only in-frame ones; the method was immunoSEQ multiplex PCR. The top ten hold under 0.02% of the sample, which has a few hundred thousand clones, roughly 16% seen once. Trimming shortened V by 7 bases and J by 4 bases, and 16 bases separated the two germline ends. CDR3 length equals 14 residues. Germline loops: CDR1 LNHDA, CDR2 SQIVND (reference sequence). Sequenced input: naive CD4+ T cells from blood. The chain carries TRBV19 and TRBJ1-2, with D tentatively TRBD1 (5 bases). The TCR originated in a woman in her late teens or twenties in good health. The CDR3 coding sequence is TGTGCCAGTATTCTACAGGTGGTCAGCTATGGCTACACCTTC. It yields the protein CASILQVVSYGYTF.